This is a list of T cell receptor beta chains from one sample in a study of T cell responses to AZD1222 COVID-19 vaccine. Assay used: immunoSEQ multiplex PCR; TCRdb lists only in-frame clones, some missing. This table has some 84,000 clones, 80% to 90% appearing once. Sequenced here: peripheral blood, sampled 28 days after the second AZD1222 dose. The receptor set was obtained from an adult who received the AZD1222 COVID-19 vaccine. CDR3s include the opening cysteine and the closing phenylalanine or tryptophan. The D gene is left open where the match is weak. For some rows the clone size is stated as once, few or many, or as a class when expanded; others skip it.

clone size,D gene,V gene,J gene,CDR3 DNA,CDR3 protein
NA,TRBD1,TRBV5-8,TRBJ2-2,TGTGCCAGCAGTCCGGGACAGGGGACCGGGGAGCTGTTTTTT,CASSPGQGTGELFF
NA,TRBD2,TRBV7-8,TRBJ2-1,TGTGCCAGCAGCGTGGGGACTAGCGGTACCTACAATGAGCAGTTCTTC,CASSVGTSGTYNEQFF
once,NA,TRBV24-1,TRBJ1-1,TGTGCCACCAGTGCTTCAGGGGCAGGGTTGACTGAAGCTTTCTTT,CATSASGAGLTEAFF
NA,TRBD2,TRBV24-1,TRBJ2-1,TGTGCCACCAGTGATTTAGAGCGGGGTAGAAATGAGCAGTTCTTC,CATSDLERGRNEQFF
NA,TRBD1,TRBV6-2/TRBV6-3,TRBJ2-7,TGTGCCAGCAGTTACTCCCAGGGGGCTACCTACGAGCAGTACTTC,CASSYSQGATYEQYF
NA,NA,TRBV19,TRBJ1-1,TGTGCCAGCAAGCTCACGGTGAACACTGAAGCTTTCTTT,CASKLTVNTEAFF
NA,NA,TRBV27,TRBJ1-5,TGTGCCAGCAGAGCAACCCGGGACGGTAATCAGCCCCAGCATTTT,CASRATRDGNQPQHF
NA,NA,TRBV24-1,TRBJ2-2,TGTGCCACCAGTGACTCTCAACAGGCTAGGCGGGAGCTGTTTTTT,CATSDSQQARRELFF
NA,TRBD2,TRBV11-3,TRBJ2-4,TGTGCCAGCAGCTTCTCTAGCGGGGGATTTAACATTCAGTACTTC,CASSFSSGGFNIQYF
NA,TRBD2,TRBV12-5,TRBJ2-1,TGTGCTAGTGGTTCGGGACTAGCGGGGGTGGTTGAGCAGTTCTTC,CASGSGLAGVVEQFF
NA,NA,TRBV1,TRBJ2-3,TGCACCAGCAGCCAAGATGGGGGGCGACTAGCGGGTCGCACAGATACGCAGTATTTT,CTSSQDGGRLAGRTDTQYF
NA,TRBD1,TRBV5-6,TRBJ1-2,TGTGCCAGCATTCGGGACAGCGTCTATGGCTACACCTTC,CASIRDSVYGYTF
NA,TRBD1,TRBV5-1,TRBJ2-2,TGCGCCAGCAGCTTGGTGGGGACAGGGCCCGGGGAGCTGTTTTTT,CASSLVGTGPGELFF
NA,NA,TRBV27,TRBJ1-1,TGTGCCAGCAGTGTAACAGGGATGAGGGAGGCTTTCTTT,CASSVTGMREAFF
NA,TRBD1,TRBV29-1,TRBJ1-5,TGCAGCGCTTCGACAGGGGGGAATCAGCCCCAGCATTTT,CSASTGGNQPQHF
NA,TRBD2,TRBV9,TRBJ2-2,TGTGCCAGCAGCCCACGGGGGGGCCTGGGGGAGCTGTTTTTT,CASSPRGGLGELFF
NA,TRBD2,TRBV19,TRBJ2-5,TGTGCCAGTAGTAAAAGCGGGGGAAGGAGAGAGACCCAGTACTTC,CASSKSGGRRETQYF
NA,TRBD1,TRBV7-9,TRBJ2-5,TGTGCCAGCAGCTTAAAGACAGGGGGCAGCCAAGAGACCCAGTACTTC,CASSLKTGGSQETQYF
once,TRBD2,TRBV4-3,TRBJ2-7,TGCGCCAGCAGCCAAGATTTAGCGGGGATCTCCTACGAGCAGTACTTC,CASSQDLAGISYEQYF
many,NA,TRBV28,TRBJ1-6,TGTGCCAGCAGTCCGGACAGCCGGGGATCACCCCTCCACTTT,CASSPDSRGSPLHF